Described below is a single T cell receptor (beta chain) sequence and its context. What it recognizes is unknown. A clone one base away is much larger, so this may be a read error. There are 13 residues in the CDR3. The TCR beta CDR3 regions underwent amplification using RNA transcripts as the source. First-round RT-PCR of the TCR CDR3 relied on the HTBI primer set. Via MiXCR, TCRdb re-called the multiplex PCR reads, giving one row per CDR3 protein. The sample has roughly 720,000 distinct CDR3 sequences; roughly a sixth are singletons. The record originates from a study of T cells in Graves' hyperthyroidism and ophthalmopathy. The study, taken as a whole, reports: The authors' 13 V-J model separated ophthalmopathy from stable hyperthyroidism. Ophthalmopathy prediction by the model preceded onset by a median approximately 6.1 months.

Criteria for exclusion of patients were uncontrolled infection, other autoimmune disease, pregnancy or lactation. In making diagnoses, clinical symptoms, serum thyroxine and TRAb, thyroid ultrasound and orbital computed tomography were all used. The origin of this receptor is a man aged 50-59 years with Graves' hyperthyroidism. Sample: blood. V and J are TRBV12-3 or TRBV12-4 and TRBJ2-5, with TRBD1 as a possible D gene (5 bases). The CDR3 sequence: CASSYGQKEAQYF. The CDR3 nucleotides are TGTGCCAGCAGCTACGGACAAAAAGAGGCCCAGTACTTC.